Below are 2 T cell receptor beta chains sequenced from a single sample in a study of cytomegalovirus exposure and HLA in healthy donors. PCR amplification relied on 60 Vbeta primers (plus 13 Jbeta primers). Here immunoSEQ multiplex PCR was the method, and the copy in TCRdb shows in-frame clones only, minus some. This table holds approximately 38,000 clones. The sequenced sample was PBMCs. The receptor source for this set is a man aged 40-49 years in good health and CMV-seropositive.

This chain connects TRBV6-5 to TRBJ2-2; 10 nucleotides align to TRBD2. The CDR3 is 16 amino acids. The germline CDR1 and CDR2 sequences are MNHEY and SVGAGI. The ends lost 4 bases at V and 9 bases at J; junction bases unmatched: 11. CDR3 nucleotides: TGTGCCAGCAGTTCATTTTCTAGCGGGAGTTTACGGGAGCTGTTTTTT. It codes for CASSSFSSGSLRELFF.

The chain couples TRBV5-6 to TRBJ1-4; TRBD1 matches at 10 bases. This CDR3 region has 17 residues. V lost 2 bases, J lost 5 bases, and 9 bases stayed unmatched. Per germline, CDR1 SGHDT and CDR2 YYEEEE. CDR3 sequence (DNA): TGTGCCAGCAGCTTCGGGACAGGGGCATCCATCAATGAAAAACTGTTTTTT. Translation gives CASSFGTGASINEKLFF.